Shown below are 24 T cell receptor beta chains from a single sample sequenced in a study of T cell changes during pregnancy in multiple sclerosis. Only in-frame clones appear in the TCRdb table, and some are missing; sequencing was by immunoSEQ multiplex PCR. This sample has around 35,000 clones, with approximately 92% found just once. This specimen consisted of CD4+ T cells from peripheral blood mononuclear cells, obtained in the third trimester of pregnancy. These receptors all stem from a female donor in good health, enrolled as a control in a pregnancy study.

The chain recombines TRBV4-3 with TRBJ2-3; TRBD2 aligns across 10 bases. Germline trimming cut 4 bases from V and 6 bases from J; bases unmatched to any gene: 7. CDR1 is LGHNA and CDR2 is YSLEER in the germline V gene. The CDR3 is 15 residues long. DNA of the CDR3: TGCGCCAGCAGCCCCCTAGCGGGGGAGGGCGATACGCAGTATTTT. Residues: CASSPLAGEGDTQYF.

This rearrangement joins TRBV19 to TRBJ2-5; 8 bases are a match to TRBD2. Germline-derived CDR1 and CDR2 are LNHDA and SQIVND (reference sequence). With 5 bases clipped from V and 2 bases from J, the junction kept 7 bases outside the gene matches. The CDR3 is 15 amino acids. CDR3 protein: CASSSGGAGQETQYF. Here the CDR3 DNA reads TGTGCCAGTAGTTCCGGGGGGGCCGGGCAAGAGACCCAGTACTTC. The full variable domain, its missing parts supplied by reference TRBV19 and TRBJ2-5, is DGGITQSPKYLFRKEGQNVTLSCEQNLNHDAMYWYRQDPGQGLRLIYYSQIVNDFQKGDIAEGYSVSREKKESFPLTVTSAQKNPTAFYLCASSSGGAGQETQYFGPGTRLLVL.

The chain recombines TRBV28 with TRBJ2-1, with a weak D call TRBD2 (6 bases). V gave up 5 bases and J gave up 8 bases, with 28 bases separating them. Germline-derived CDR1 and CDR2 are MDHEN and SYDVKM. CDR3 length: 18 residues. The CDR3 sequence is CASSPSLYPPGGRYEQFF. DNA of the CDR3: TGTGCCAGCAGTCCCTCTCTATACCCCCCCGGAGGGAGGTATGAGCAGTTCTTC.

This chain links TRBV5-1 with TRBJ1-1; 10 bases match TRBD1. Germline V gives CDR1 SGHRS, CDR2 YFSETQ. This CDR3 is 15 amino acids long. V lost 0 bases, J lost 3 bases, and 2 bases stayed unmatched. Here the CDR3 reads CASSLGGTGDTEAFF. The CDR3 DNA reads TGCGCCAGCAGCTTGGGGGGGACAGGGGACACTGAAGCTTTCTTT.

The chain has TRBV5-1 and TRBJ1-6, with 8 bases identical to TRBD1. Germline assignment: CDR1 SGHRS and CDR2 YFSETQ. The trim removed 5 bases at V and 5 bases at J, leaving 9 bases unmatched. This CDR3 has 16 residues. CDR3 coding DNA: TGCGCCAGCAGACAGCCTGGGACAGGCGATAATTCACCCCTCCACTTT. It encodes CASRQPGTGDNSPLHF.

The V and J genes are TRBV19 and TRBJ2-1; TRBD1 might be the D (6 bases). The CDR3 is 14 residues long. Germline V gene lookup returns CDR1 LNHDA and CDR2 SQIVND (reference sequence). The V end lost 7 bases, the J end lost 6 bases, and 16 bases lay between the germline ends. The CDR3 is CASTRTAGTNEQFF. The CDR3 coding sequence is TGTGCCAGTACGAGGACAGCCGGCACCAATGAGCAGTTCTTC.

CDR3 in amino acids: CASSWEAYEQYF. The CDR3 DNA is TGTGCCAGCTCCTGGGAGGCCTACGAGCAGTACTTC. The chain has TRBV5-6 and TRBJ2-7; D possibly corresponds to TRBD2 (6 bases). The CDR3 consists of 12 residues. Trimming removed 7 bases from V and 2 bases from J, with 10 bases in between. Germline assignment: CDR1 SGHDT and CDR2 YYEEEE.

The chain links TRBV28 to TRBJ2-3, with D perhaps TRBD2 (7 bases). V lost 7 bases to trimming and J lost 8 bases, with 10 bases between them. This CDR3 is built from 11 residues. CDR1 and CDR2 from the germline V gene are MDHEN and SYDVKM. CDR3 sequence (DNA): TGTGCCAGCACAAGGGGGGGTACGCAGTATTTT. Residues: CASTRGGTQYF.

The V call is TRBV4-2, the J call TRBJ2-5, with 10 nucleotides matching TRBD2. With 0 bases clipped from V and 4 bases from J, the junction kept 11 bases outside the gene matches. CDR1 LGHNA and CDR2 YNFKEQ come from the germline V gene. The CDR3 loop spans 18 amino acids. The DNA of the CDR3 is TGTGCCAGCAGCCAAGAGGGTCGTGTAGCGGGGGGTGCAGAGACCCAGTACTTC. Encoded protein: CASSQEGRVAGGAETQYF.

The rearrangement links TRBV7-3 to TRBJ1-2, with 7 bases aligning to TRBD1. This CDR3 contains 14 residues. With 2 bases clipped from V and 6 bases from J, the junction kept 6 bases outside the gene matches. Germline V CDR1 and CDR2: SGHTA, FQGTGA. CDR3 loop: CASSLGRQGHGYTF. In DNA, the CDR3 is TGTGCCAGCAGCTTAGGGCGACAGGGTCATGGCTACACCTTC.

This rearrangement joins TRBV19 to TRBJ2-2, with D perhaps TRBD2 (5 bases). Trimming took off 7 bases at V and 5 bases at J, with 11 bases between the two ends. The CDR3 extends over 13 amino acids. From germline, CDR1 is LNHDA and CDR2 SQIVND (reference sequence). The CDR3 DNA reads TGTGCCAGTACCCCGCGGAGGACCGGGGAGCTGTTTTTT. This codes for CASTPRRTGELFF.

The chain is built from TRBV25-1 and TRBJ2-3; 7 nucleotides align to TRBD2. Germline assignment: CDR1 MGHDK and CDR2 SYGVNS. This CDR3 has 13 amino acids. The ends lost 4 bases at V and 6 bases at J; junction bases unmatched: 4. CDR3 coding DNA: TGTGCCAGCAGTGTCCCCGGGGGGGATACGCAGTATTTT. Encoded protein: CASSVPGGDTQYF.

V is TRBV29-1 and J is TRBJ2-4, with unresolved D. CDR1 is SQVTM, CDR2 ANQGSEA, per germline. Trimming left V 4 bases short and J 6 bases short, with 13 bases between. There are 13 residues in the CDR3. In nucleotides, the CDR3 is TGCAGCGTTGGTGTGGTCCTAGGAAACATTCAGTACTTC. Amino acid sequence: CSVGVVLGNIQYF.

This chain links TRBV25-1 with TRBJ1-2; D not certain. The CDR3 is 14 amino acids. The ends were cut back, 4 bases at V and 6 bases at J, with 15 bases in the middle. CDR1 is MGHDK and CDR2 is SYGVNS in the germline V gene. DNA of the CDR3: TGTGCCAGCAGTGCGTCGACGGGTCCCCATGGCTACACCTTC. The encoded protein is CASSASTGPHGYTF.

A single count supports this clone. The rearrangement links TRBV18 to TRBJ1-2, with 10 bases that match TRBD1. V shed 3 bases, J shed 2 bases, and the junction held 12 bases outside the gene matches. CDR1 is KGHSH, CDR2 LQKENI, per germline. The CDR3 is made up of 18 amino acids. The CDR3 region has the DNA TGTGCCAGCTCACCCGATTCCACCGGGACAGGGGTGAACTATGGCTACACCTTC. Protein sequence: CASSPDSTGTGVNYGYTF.

This clone showed up just once. This rearrangement joins TRBV7-2 to TRBJ1-2; D may be TRBD1 (6 bases). Germline loops: CDR1 SGHTA, CDR2 FQGNSA. CDR3 size: 13 residues. Trimming pared 4 bases from V and 5 bases from J, leaving 11 bases between. The CDR3 here is CASSSDRLYGYTF. Here the CDR3 DNA reads TGTGCCAGCAGCTCCGACAGGCTTTATGGCTACACCTTC.

The genes are TRBV6-5 and TRBJ2-3; 7 positions agree with TRBD2. Germline CDR1 and CDR2: MNHEY and SVGAGI. The CDR3 is 13 amino acids. V was clipped by 8 bases and J by 1 base; unmatched bases: 3. CDR3 nucleotides: TGTGCCAGCTTGGCGGGGGGCACAGATACGCAGTATTTT. Its protein is CASLAGGTDTQYF.

This chain uses TRBV18 with TRBJ2-7; tentatively, D is TRBD2 (5 bases). Germline V gene sequence: CDR1 KGHSH, CDR2 LQKENI. The CDR3 has 16 residues. V was pared by 4 bases and J by 5 bases, with 21 bases between. CDR3 loop: CASSQSRPAAGDEQYF. The CDR3 DNA reads TGTGCCAGCTCACAAAGCAGGCCCGCGGCGGGCGACGAGCAGTACTTC.

The chain uses TRBV2 and TRBJ1-1, with D possibly being TRBD1 (6 bases). The V gene's germline CDR1 is SNHLY and CDR2 FYNNEI. CDR3 size: 13 residues. V was cut by 8 bases and J by 1 base, with 11 bases left in between. The CDR3 DNA reads TGTGCCAGCTACAGGGAGGGGAACACTGAAGCTTTCTTT. Translated, it gives CASYREGNTEAFF.

The chain uses TRBV7-6 and TRBJ1-2; 9 bases map to TRBD1. V lost 0 bases to trimming and J lost 10 bases; unmatched junction nucleotides: 6. Germline lookup yields CDR1 SGHVS and CDR2 FNYEAQ. This CDR3 contains 14 residues. This CDR3 reads CASSLAPGTGSYTF. The CDR3 nucleotides are TGTGCCAGCAGCTTAGCCCCCGGGACAGGGTCCTACACCTTC.

V is TRBV7-8 and J is TRBJ2-7, with D hard to call. Germline CDR1 and CDR2: SGHVS and FQNEAQ. Trimming left V 3 bases short and J 5 bases short, with 5 bases between. The CDR3 extends over 11 amino acids. CDR3 DNA sequence: TGTGCCAGCAGCTTGGCAAACGAGCAGTACTTC. It yields the protein CASSLANEQYF.

In this sample, this clone turned up once. The chain combines TRBV4-1 with TRBJ1-1; no firm D call. In germline, CDR1 is MGHRA, CDR2 YSYEKL. Trimming stripped 1 base from V and 0 bases from J, with 6 bases between. This CDR3 is built from 14 residues. DNA for the CDR3: TGCGCCAGCAGCCAAGGACTCCTGAACACTGAAGCTTTCTTT. The encoded protein is CASSQGLLNTEAFF.

The DNA for the CDR3 is TGTGCCAGCAGCTCCACAGGGGGAGACAACTCCTACGAGCAGTACTTC. Encoded protein: CASSSTGGDNSYEQYF. The V gene is TRBV5-4, the J gene TRBJ2-7; 8 bases match TRBD1. Germline values: CDR1 SGHNT, CDR2 YYREEE (reference sequence). This CDR3 spans 16 amino acids. Trimming cost V 3 bases and J 0 bases; bases outside gene matches: 8.

The V and J genes are TRBV4-3 and TRBJ2-7; 12 bases fit TRBD2. With V trimmed by 1 base and J by 2 bases, 6 bases remained unmatched. The CDR3 is 17 amino acids. Germline CDR1 LGHNA, CDR2 YSLEER. The CDR3 here is CASSQGLAGAKTYEQYF. The CDR3, as DNA: TGCGCCAGCAGCCAAGGACTAGCGGGGGCTAAAACCTACGAGCAGTACTTC.